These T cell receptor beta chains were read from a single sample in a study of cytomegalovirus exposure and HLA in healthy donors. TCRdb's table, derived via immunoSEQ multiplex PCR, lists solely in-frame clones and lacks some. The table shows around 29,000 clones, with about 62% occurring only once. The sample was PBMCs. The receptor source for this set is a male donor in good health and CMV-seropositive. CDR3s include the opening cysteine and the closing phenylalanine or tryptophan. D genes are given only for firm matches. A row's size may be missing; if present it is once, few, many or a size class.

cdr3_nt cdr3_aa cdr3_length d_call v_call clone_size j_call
TGTGCCTGGAGGACAGGCGTGAGAACTGAAGCTTTCTTT CAWRTGVRTEAFF 13 . TRBV30 few TRBJ1-1
TGTGCCAGCAGCCCCCGCCTAGAAGCCCTCCACTTT CASSPRLEALHF 12 . TRBV11-2 . TRBJ1-6
TGTGCCAGCAGTCTTGGACAGGGGGCAGTGGCCACTGAAGCTTTCTTT CASSLGQGAVATEAFF 16 TRBD1 TRBV27 few TRBJ1-1
TGTGCCAGCTCACCGGACAGGGGCCGCCTGGCTTTCTTT CASSPDRGRLAFF 13 TRBD1 TRBV18 . TRBJ1-1
TGCAGTGCGCAGAGCACAGATACGCAGTATTTT CSAQSTDTQYF 11 . TRBV20-1 . TRBJ2-3
TGCGCCAGCAGACAAAGCGGGGGCCTTAGCACAGATACGCAGTATTTT CASRQSGGLSTDTQYF 16 TRBD2 TRBV5-1 few TRBJ2-3
TGTGCCACTTCCCCCGGGACAGGGAACTATGGCTACACCTTC CATSPGTGNYGYTF 14 TRBD1 TRBV6-5 . TRBJ1-2
TGTGCCACCCAGGACACGTTCGCTGAAGCTTTCTTT CATQDTFAEAFF 12 . TRBV6-5 few TRBJ1-1
TGTGCCAGCAGCAAGAAGGGACTAGCGGGAGGAGGTAGGCACGAGCAGTACTTC CASSKKGLAGGGRHEQYF 18 TRBD2 TRBV27 . TRBJ2-7
TGTGCCAGCAGTTCCGACAGGGGAGACACTGAAGCTTTCTTT CASSSDRGDTEAFF 14 TRBD1 TRBV6-1 . TRBJ1-1
TGTGCCAGCAGCTTAGCACGGGACAACTACGAGCAGTACTTC CASSLARDNYEQYF 14 . TRBV7-8 . TRBJ2-7
TGTGCCAGCAGTTACGTCCAGACTGGTTACAATGAGCAGTTCTTC CASSYVQTGYNEQFF 15 . TRBV28 . TRBJ2-1
TGTGCCAGCAGTCTGAGTAGAGAGACCCAGTACTTC CASSLSRETQYF 12 . TRBV2 . TRBJ2-5
TGCGCCAGCAGCCAAGGAGAGGGAGGCACTGAAGCTTTCTTT CASSQGEGGTEAFF 14 . TRBV4-1 . TRBJ1-1
TGTGCCAGCAGCTTAGGACCACAGGGTTCGGGCTATGGCTACACCTTC CASSLGPQGSGYGYTF 16 . TRBV7-8 . TRBJ1-2
TGCAGCGGGAGGCAGGGGGCTATGAACACCTTC CSGRQGAMNTF 11 TRBD1 TRBV29-1 . TRBJ1-2
TGCAGCGGTTCGGCAGGGACTAACTATGGCTACACCTTC CSGSAGTNYGYTF 13 . TRBV29-1 few TRBJ1-2
TGTGCCAGCAGCCGCGGACTAGCGGGACTGGGGGAGCAGTACTTC CASSRGLAGLGEQYF 15 TRBD2 TRBV14 . TRBJ2-7
TGTGCCAGCAGCGAAGGGTGGGACAGGGGTCCCGAGCAGTACTTC CASSEGWDRGPEQYF 15 TRBD1 TRBV6-1 . TRBJ2-7
TGTGCCTATGTATGGGGGGGAGGAAACACTGAAGCTTTCTTT CAYVWGGGNTEAFF 14 . TRBV30 . TRBJ1-1
TGCAGCCTAATAGCGGGAGGGGGCCAGGGAACAGATACGCAGTATTTT CSLIAGGGQGTDTQYF 16 TRBD2 TRBV29-1 . TRBJ2-3
TGTGCCTGGAGTCCGGGGGGTAAAGGACAGTTGAATTCACCCCTCCACTTT CAWSPGGKGQLNSPLHF 17 . TRBV30 . TRBJ1-6
TGTGCCAGCAGAGACAGGAGGAGTTCTGGAAACACCATATATTTT CASRDRRSSGNTIYF 15 . TRBV6-1 . TRBJ1-3
TGTGCCACCAGCGGCGTCCAGGGTGCGACCTACGAGCAGTACTTC CATSGVQGATYEQYF 15 . TRBV15 few TRBJ2-7
TGTGCCAGCAGCTTGGTGCAGGCTCCCTACGAGCAGTACTTC CASSLVQAPYEQYF 14 . TRBV5-6 . TRBJ2-7
TGCAGCGTTGCGGGAGGAATCTCTGGAAACACCATATATTTT CSVAGGISGNTIYF 14 . TRBV29-1 . TRBJ1-3
TGCGCCAGCAGCTTTTTAGGGGGCTCCTACGAGCAGTACTTC CASSFLGGSYEQYF 14 . TRBV5-1 few TRBJ2-7
TGTGCCAGCAGCTCCCGACCAACACAGGGTGAGCAGTTCTTC CASSSRPTQGEQFF 14 . TRBV7-9 . TRBJ2-1
TGTGCCAGTAAGACAGGTTATAGCAATCAGCCCCAGCATTTT CASKTGYSNQPQHF 14 . TRBV6-1 . TRBJ1-5
TGTGCCAGCAGCGCTTCCTACAATGAGCAGTTCTTC CASSASYNEQFF 12 . TRBV9 once TRBJ2-1
TGTGCCAGCTCACCAGGGCAAATCTATGGCTACACCTTC CASSPGQIYGYTF 13 . TRBV18 . TRBJ1-2
TGTGCCAGCAGCTTAGAAGCCCTATACTACTACGAGCAGTACTTC CASSLEALYYYEQYF 15 . TRBV11-2 . TRBJ2-7
TGTGCCAGCAGCTTGGGGTCTCGGGGTGTAACTGAAGCTTTCTTT CASSLGSRGVTEAFF 15 . TRBV5-5 . TRBJ1-1